Following are 19 T cell receptor beta chains from one sample sequenced in a study of regulatory T cells in long-lasting Graves disease (dated by TCRdb to the early 2020s). The library was built by means of multiplex PCR. Sequencing took place on an Illumina HiSeq 4000. CDR3 regions were amplified by Arm-PCR with iRepertoire HTBI primers to construct TCR beta libraries. The raw public data were reprocessed by TCRdb itself: fastp quality trimming at Q25, MiXCR clonotype calling, in-frame beta chains only. Rows with a matching CDR3 protein are joined into one entry that keeps the most common DNA and genes. This sample comprises 360,000 or so distinct CDR3 sequences, 16% of them detected only once. The top ten clones comprise 25% to 30% of the sample. Interpreted using the paper, the time point label stands for: newly diagnosed GD, antithyroid drugs for less than 3 months. For both TCR sequencing and RNA sequencing, RNA was extracted from PBMCs in TRIzol.

In addition, the sample was reused for a study of T cells in Graves' hyperthyroidism and ophthalmopathy.

Sequences were derived from peripheral blood mononuclear cells (PBMCs), sampled at new diagnosis, from a patient treated with antithyroid drugs. Source of these receptors: a middle-aged man with Graves disease. Donor details come from another sample of the same person, matched by shared clones.

Note on this clonotype: Being one base from a much bigger clone, this may be a read error. V usage is TRBV12-3 or TRBV12-4 and J usage is TRBJ2-5; 9 bases match TRBD1. This CDR3 comprises 14 residues. The CDR3 DNA sequence: TGTGCCGGCAGCACGGGACAGGGCCAAGAGACCCAGTACTTC. Translating gives CAGSTGQGQETQYF.

This clonotype was seen ten or more times. The genes are TRBV12-3 or TRBV12-4 and TRBJ1-1; D is unclear. The V end was cut by 7 bases, the J end by 0 bases, with 12 bases between. The CDR3 contains 14 residues. The CDR3 here is CASTLQILNTEAFF. Here the CDR3 DNA reads TGTGCCAGCACCTTACAGATCCTGAACACTGAAGCTTTCTTT.

This clonotype has ten or more counts. The chain is built from TRBV20-1 and TRBJ2-7; D is ambiguous. The CDR3 extends over 14 amino acids. Germline CDR1 reads DFQATT; CDR2 reads SNEGSKA (reference sequence). Trimming stripped 0 bases from V and 3 bases from J, with 12 bases between. The CDR3 region is CSAREPFLDYEQYF. The DNA for the CDR3 is TGCAGTGCTAGAGAACCGTTCTTAGACTACGAGCAGTACTTC.

This clonotype was seen many times. The gene calls are TRBV20-1 and TRBJ2-7, with TRBD2 identical over 8 bases. The CDR3 spans 14 residues. The V gene end was trimmed by 2 bases and the J gene end by 3 bases; junction bases not matched to a gene: 6. Germline-derived CDR1 and CDR2 are DFQATT and SNEGSKA (reference sequence). The CDR3 nucleotides read TGCAGTGCTAGAACCAGCGGGAGATTCTACGAGCAGTACTTC. Protein: CSARTSGRFYEQYF.

This clonotype was counted at least ten times. The chain recombines TRBV28 with TRBJ2-1; D might be TRBD1 (6 bases). The germline V and J ends were trimmed by 5 bases and 8 bases, with 19 bases remaining between them. The CDR3 totals 15 residues. CDR1 is MDHEN and CDR2 is SYDVKM in the germline V gene. The CDR3 loop is CASSTPGALADEQFF. Here the CDR3 DNA reads TGTGCCAGCAGTACCCCAGGGGCCCTTGCGGATGAGCAGTTCTTC.

This clonotype was counted only a few times. This chain joins TRBV12-3 or TRBV12-4 and TRBJ1-1; tentative D call: TRBD1 (5 bases). The CDR3 length is 12 residues. The V and J ends lost 11 bases and 1 base respectively, with 11 bases between them. CDR3 DNA sequence: TGTGCCGGCGGGGGGGAGAACACTGAAGCTTTCTTT. As protein: CAGGGENTEAFF.

This clonotype has only a few counts. This chain joins TRBV7-8 and TRBJ1-1; D is perhaps TRBD1 (6 bases). Germline V gene lookup returns CDR1 SGHVS and CDR2 FQNEAQ. Between the trimmed V and J ends, which lost 1 base and 8 bases, there was a span of 8 bases. The CDR3 totals 12 residues. CDR3 sequence: CASSLGGGEAFF. In DNA, the CDR3 is TGTGCCAGCAGCTTAGGAGGGGGAGAAGCTTTCTTT.

This clonotype was counted ten times or more. The chain employs TRBV7-9 and TRBJ2-1, with TRBD2 identical over 13 bases. Germline V gene sequence: CDR1 SEHNR, CDR2 FQNEAQ (reference sequence). Trimming at V came to 5 bases and at J to 8 bases, leaving 21 bases not matched to a gene. CDR3 length: 20 residues. The CDR3 protein is CASSQRLTSGGAPSSYEQFF. The DNA for the CDR3 is TGTGCCAGCAGCCAACGACTCACTAGCGGGGGGGCCCCTAGTAGTTATGAGCAGTTCTTC.

The CDR3, as DNA: TGTGCCAGCAGTGACTATAGCGGGCGGACGAGGGCTGAGCAGTTCTTC. Protein: CASSDYSGRTRAEQFF. This chain connects TRBV2 to TRBJ2-1; TRBD2 matches 7 bases. V lost 3 bases, J lost 9 bases, and 14 bases stayed unmatched. CDR1 is SNHLY, CDR2 FYNNEI, per germline. CDR3 length: 16 residues.

Ten or more counts support this clonotype. This chain uses TRBV30 with TRBJ2-3; D uncertain. The V gene lost 2 bases and the J gene lost 0 bases, with 9 bases spanning the gap. There are 14 residues in the CDR3. Germline V gene data show CDR1 as GTSNPN and CDR2 as SVGIG (reference sequence). CDR3 protein: CAWSSSRSTDTQYF. The CDR3 coding sequence is TGTGCCTGGAGTTCATCGCGGAGCACAGATACGCAGTATTTT.

The sample holds a few counts of this clonotype. The chain recombines TRBV5-1 with TRBJ2-1, with a weak D call TRBD2 (6 bases). V lost 2 bases to trimming and J lost 6 bases, with 12 bases between them. The CDR3 spans 14 residues. The germline V gene has CDR1 SGHRS and CDR2 YFSETQ. CDR3 nucleotide sequence: TGCGCCAGCAGCTTCGCGGGGTTGGGCAATGAGCAGTTCTTC. The encoded protein is CASSFAGLGNEQFF.

This chain connects TRBV7-9 to TRBJ1-6; D remains unclear. The ends were cut back, 3 bases at V and 7 bases at J, with 13 bases in the middle. Looked up from germline, CDR1 is SEHNR and CDR2 is FQNEAQ (reference sequence). This CDR3 region has 15 residues. This CDR3 is CASSFIPQANSPLHF. The CDR3 DNA follows: TGTGCCAGCAGCTTTATCCCCCAGGCAAATTCACCCCTCCACTTT. The full variable domain, its missing parts supplied by reference TRBV7-9 and TRBJ1-6, is DTGVSQNPRHKITKRGQNVTFRCDPISEHNRLYWYRQTLGQGPEFLTYFQNEAQLEKSRLLSDRFSAERPKGSFSTLEIQRTEQGDSAMYLCASSFIPQANSPLHFGNGTRLTVT.

This clonotype was seen many times. The V gene is TRBV27, the J gene TRBJ1-5; D ambiguous. Germline lookup yields CDR1 MNHEY and CDR2 SMNVEV (reference sequence). Between the trimmed V and J ends, which lost 5 bases and 4 bases, there was a span of 15 bases. CDR3 size: 15 residues. The CDR3, as DNA: TGTGCCAGCAGTGCCCTCGGGGTAACTAATCAGCCCCAGCATTTT. Translation gives CASSALGVTNQPQHF.

At least ten counts were recorded for this clonotype. V and J are TRBV18 and TRBJ2-3; 10 nucleotides agree with TRBD1. This CDR3 has 17 residues. Per germline, CDR1 KGHSH and CDR2 LQKENI. V gave up 3 bases and J gave up 4 bases; unmatched junction bases: 10. CDR3 amino acids: CASSPTWRDRGPDTQYF. Here the CDR3 DNA reads TGTGCCAGCTCACCGACTTGGAGGGACAGGGGACCAGATACGCAGTATTTT.

The genes are TRBV29-1 and TRBJ1-2, with TRBD1 matching over 7 bases. There are 13 residues in the CDR3. Trimming cost V 0 bases and J 4 bases; bases outside gene matches: 2. Germline lookup yields CDR1 SQVTM and CDR2 ANQGSEA. CDR3 in DNA: TGCAGCGTTGAAGAACAGGGGACCTATGGCTACACCTTC. Translated, it gives CSVEEQGTYGYTF.

This clonotype was detected many times. The chain has TRBV18 and TRBJ1-2; D perhaps matches TRBD1 (5 bases). From germline, CDR1 is KGHSH and CDR2 LQKENI. There are 16 residues in the CDR3. V gave up 0 bases and J gave up 4 bases, with 15 bases separating them. The CDR3 DNA follows: TGTGCCAGCTCACCACCCTGGGACCGGCACGGCTATGGCTACACCTTC. It codes for CASSPPWDRHGYGYTF.

This clonotype came up a few times. J is TRBJ2-7 and V is TRBV5-6, with TRBD1 identical over 12 bases. The CDR3 sequence is 15 residues long. Per the germline V gene, CDR1 is SGHDT and CDR2 is YYEEEE. Trimming took 3 bases from V and 5 from J; bases not matched to a gene: 6. DNA for the CDR3: TGTGCCAGCAGCTACCGGGACAGGGGGCGTCACGAGCAGTACTTC. Encoded protein: CASSYRDRGRHEQYF.

The table lists this clonotype with a few counts. The chain is built from TRBV27 and TRBJ2-3; weak D call: TRBD1 (8 bases). The J call could be wrong; TRBJ2-5 is a better fit for the DNA end. This CDR3 is 16 amino acids long. Germline loops: CDR1 MNHEY, CDR2 SMNVEV (reference sequence). The chain's CDR3 is CASSSMGGTGEETQYF. CDR3 sequence (DNA): TGTGCCAGCAGTTCAATGGGGGGGACAGGAGAGGAGACCCAGTACTTC.

The chain couples TRBV18 to TRBJ2-3; 11 bases match TRBD1. Germline trimming cut 4 bases from V and 4 bases from J; bases unmatched to any gene: 1. The CDR3 runs to 14 residues. CDR1 is KGHSH and CDR2 is LQKENI in the germline V gene. CDR3 in DNA: TGTGCCAGCTCACGGACAGGGGGCGCAGATACGCAGTATTTT. Translation gives CASSRTGGADTQYF.